The 13 T cell receptor beta chains presented below share a single source sample, sequenced in a study of blood T cell repertoires in COVID-19. Assay: immunoSEQ multiplex PCR; the TCRdb copy retains only in-frame clones and omits some. The sample lists about 70,000 clones; under 90% were seen once. Input material: peripheral blood. The receptors come from a man aged 60-69 years with acute or convalescent COVID-19.

The chain couples TRBV11-3 to TRBJ2-1; 8 positions match TRBD1. V trimming: 5 bases; J trimming: 9 bases; junction bases outside the gene matches: 18. There are 17 residues in the CDR3. Germline values: CDR1 SGHNT, CDR2 YENEEA. CDR3 in amino acids: CASSPRTTPGGWAEQFF. The CDR3 DNA reads as TGTGCCAGCAGCCCACGTACCACCCCAGGGGGCTGGGCTGAGCAGTTCTTC.

The chain combines TRBV24-1 with TRBJ2-1, with TRBD1 matching over 8 bases. Trimming cost V 3 bases and J 9 bases; bases outside gene matches: 9. CDR1 and CDR2 (germline): KGHDR, SFDVKD. This CDR3 region has 15 residues. The DNA for the CDR3 is TGTGCCACCAGTGATCCAGGGGGCTTCAACAGTGAGCAGTTCTTC. Its translation: CATSDPGGFNSEQFF.

The V call is TRBV7-9, the J call TRBJ1-6; D is unclear. Trimming left V 5 bases short and J 4 bases short, with 9 bases between. The CDR3 extends over 14 amino acids. The germline gives CDR1 SEHNR, CDR2 FQNEAQ (reference sequence). CDR3 sequence (DNA): TGTGCCAGCAGCCTCGACATTTATAATTCACCCCTCCACTTT. It translates to CASSLDIYNSPLHF.

The rearrangement links TRBV7-9 to TRBJ1-2; 7 bases match TRBD1. V was clipped by 5 bases and J by 5 bases; unmatched bases: 11. The CDR3 runs 15 residues. Germline V lookup: CDR1 SEHNR, CDR2 FQNEAQ (reference sequence). CDR3 amino acids: CASSLRTGFAYGYTF. Here the CDR3 DNA reads TGTGCCAGCAGCCTCCGGACAGGATTCGCGTATGGCTACACCTTC.

This chain joins TRBV6-1 and TRBJ2-1; no definite D call. The V end was cut by 2 bases, the J end by 12 bases, with 8 bases between. Germline V gives CDR1 MNHNS, CDR2 SASEGT. The CDR3 sequence is 11 residues long. The CDR3 DNA reads TGTGCCAGCAGTGAACCCCCGTTGCAGTTCTTC. Amino acids: CASSEPPLQFF.

This clone is categorized as medium-sized. The gene calls are TRBV19 and TRBJ1-1; D gene unclear. Trimming took 3 bases from V and 4 from J, leaving 12 bases between them. The CDR3 covers 14 residues. Germline CDR1 reads LNHDA; CDR2 reads SQIVND (reference sequence). The DNA of the CDR3 is TGTGCCAGTAGTATCTCCCGGGTGGCCACTGAAGCTTTCTTT. This encodes CASSISRVATEAFF.

This chain links TRBV10-3 with TRBJ2-2, with D maybe TRBD2 (6 bases). The germline gives CDR1 ENHRY, CDR2 SYGVKD. Trimming pared 6 bases from V and 1 base from J, leaving 12 bases between. This CDR3 is 15 amino acids long. As DNA, the CDR3 is TGTGCCATCAGCCGACTGGGAGGGAACACCGGGGAGCTGTTTTTT. This gives the protein CAISRLGGNTGELFF.

The chain uses TRBV7-9 and TRBJ1-1; no clear D gene. CDR1 and CDR2 (germline): SEHNR, FQNEAQ (reference sequence). Trimming left V 5 bases short and J 3 bases short, with 10 bases between. This CDR3 contains 13 residues. The CDR3 loop reads CASSAPGYTEAFF. The CDR3 coding sequence is TGTGCCAGCAGCGCTCCGGGGTACACTGAAGCTTTCTTT.

CDR3 amino acids: CSASSQGDTEAFF. In DNA form, the CDR3 reads TGCAGTGCTAGTTCCCAGGGGGACACTGAAGCTTTCTTT. The rearrangement joins TRBV20-1 to TRBJ1-1; 7 bases align to TRBD1. V trimming: 3 bases; J trimming: 3 bases; junction bases outside the gene matches: 4. Germline CDR1 and CDR2: DFQATT and SNEGSKA (reference sequence). This CDR3 is 13 amino acids long.

This sequence joins TRBV5-6 and TRBJ1-2, with 8 bases aligning to TRBD1. The CDR3 length is 14 residues. The germline V gene encodes CDR1 SGHDT and CDR2 YYEEEE. Losses at the gene ends were 4 bases for V and 6 bases for J; bases not matched to a gene: 8. CDR3 nucleotide sequence: TGTGCCAGCAGCCCAGGGGGCAGGGTGGATGGCTACACCTTC. Translation gives CASSPGGRVDGYTF.

This clone was recorded once. A much larger clone lies a single base off, so this may be a read error. This same CDR3 is encoded by further DNA sequences in the sample. The CDR3 sequence is CASSFDRGAEAFF. CDR3 sequence (DNA): TGTGCCAGCAGCTTTGACAGAGGCGCTGAAGCTTTCTTT. V and J are TRBV7-9 and TRBJ1-1; perhaps TRBD1 as D (5 bases). V gave up 3 bases and J gave up 6 bases, with 11 bases separating them. The CDR3 spans 13 residues. Germline V gene lookup returns CDR1 SEHNR and CDR2 FQNEAQ (reference sequence).

CDR3: CASSFRENTGELFF. The CDR3 DNA reads TGTGCCAGCAGCTTCAGGGAGAACACCGGGGAGCTGTTTTTT. The chain is built from TRBV7-6 and TRBJ2-2, with TRBD1 as a possible D gene (5 bases). Trimming pared 3 bases from V and 1 base from J, leaving 6 bases between. Germline V lookup: CDR1 SGHVS, CDR2 FNYEAQ. The CDR3 contains 14 residues.

The genes are TRBV11-3 and TRBJ2-1; D is uncertain. Germline V lookup: CDR1 SGHNT, CDR2 YENEEA. The CDR3 has 15 residues. Between the trimmed V and J ends, which lost 5 bases and 0 bases, there was a span of 11 bases. The CDR3 DNA reads TGTGCCAGCAGCCCCGAGATGAGCTCCTACAATGAGCAGTTCTTC. It translates to CASSPEMSSYNEQFF.